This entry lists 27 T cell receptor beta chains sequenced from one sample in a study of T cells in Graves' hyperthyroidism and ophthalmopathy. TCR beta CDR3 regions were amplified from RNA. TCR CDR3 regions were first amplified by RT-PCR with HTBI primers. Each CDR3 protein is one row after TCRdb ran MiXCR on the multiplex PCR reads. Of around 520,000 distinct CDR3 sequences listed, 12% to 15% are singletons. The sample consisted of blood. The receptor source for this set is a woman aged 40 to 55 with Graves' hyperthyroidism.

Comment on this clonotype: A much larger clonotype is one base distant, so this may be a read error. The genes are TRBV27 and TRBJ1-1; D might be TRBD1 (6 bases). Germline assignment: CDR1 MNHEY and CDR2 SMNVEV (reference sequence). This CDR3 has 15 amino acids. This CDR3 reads CASGSHLRGEAEALF. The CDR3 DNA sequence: TGTGCCAGCGGCTCCCATTTAAGGGGGGAGGCTGAAGCTTTATTT.

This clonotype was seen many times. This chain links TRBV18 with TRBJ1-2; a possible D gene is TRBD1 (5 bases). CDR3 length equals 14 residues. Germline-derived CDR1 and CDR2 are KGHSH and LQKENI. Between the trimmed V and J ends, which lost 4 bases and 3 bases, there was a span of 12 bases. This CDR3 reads CASSLMGVDYGYTF. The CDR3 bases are TGTGCCAGCTCACTTATGGGGGTCGACTATGGCTACACCTTC.

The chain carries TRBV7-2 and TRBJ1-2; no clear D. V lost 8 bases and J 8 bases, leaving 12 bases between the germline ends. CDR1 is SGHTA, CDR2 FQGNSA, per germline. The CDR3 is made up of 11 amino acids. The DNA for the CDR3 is TGTGCCAGCGGGCTTATGTCCGGCTACACCTTC. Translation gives CASGLMSGYTF. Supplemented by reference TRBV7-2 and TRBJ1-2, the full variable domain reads GAGVSQSPSNKVTEKGKDVELRCDPISGHTALYWYRQSLGQGLEFLIYFQGNSAPDKSGLPSDRFSAERTGGSVSTLTIQRTQQEDSAVYLCASGLMSGYTFGSGTRLTVV.

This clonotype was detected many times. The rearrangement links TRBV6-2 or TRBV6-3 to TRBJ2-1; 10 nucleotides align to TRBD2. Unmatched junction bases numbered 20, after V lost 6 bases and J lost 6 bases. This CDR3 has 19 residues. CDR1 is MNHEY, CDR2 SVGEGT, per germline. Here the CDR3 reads CASRGSGRAWLRLRNEQFF. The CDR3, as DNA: TGTGCCAGCAGGGGCAGCGGGAGGGCCTGGTTACGATTGCGCAATGAGCAGTTCTTC.

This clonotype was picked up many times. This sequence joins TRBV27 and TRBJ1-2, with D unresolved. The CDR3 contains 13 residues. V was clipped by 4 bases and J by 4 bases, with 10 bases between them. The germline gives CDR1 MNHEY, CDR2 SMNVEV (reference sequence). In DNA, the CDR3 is TGTGCCAGCAGTTCAATCAAGGGCTATGGCTACACCTTC. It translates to CASSSIKGYGYTF.

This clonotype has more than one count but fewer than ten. This chain's CDR3 is CASSLDGQQTDTQYF. In DNA, the CDR3 is TGTGCCAGCAGCTTAGACGGACAACAGACAGATACGCAGTATTTT. The chain uses TRBV7-3 and TRBJ2-3, with D possibly TRBD1 on 5 matching bases. Trimming stripped 2 bases from V and 3 bases from J, with 12 bases between. This CDR3 is built from 15 residues. Germline CDR1 reads SGHTA; CDR2 reads FQGTGA.

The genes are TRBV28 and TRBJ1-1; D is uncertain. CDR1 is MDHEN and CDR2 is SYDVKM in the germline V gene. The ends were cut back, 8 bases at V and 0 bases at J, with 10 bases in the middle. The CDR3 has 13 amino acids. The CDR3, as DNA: TGTGCCAGCGTTGGCACTGTGAACACTGAAGCTTTCTTT. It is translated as CASVGTVNTEAFF. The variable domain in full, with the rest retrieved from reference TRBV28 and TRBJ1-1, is DVKVTQSSRYLVKRTGEKVFLECVQDMDHENMFWYRQDPGLGLRLIYFSYDVKMKEKGDIPEGYSVSREKKERFSLILESASTNQTSMYLCASVGTVNTEAFFGQGTRLTVV.

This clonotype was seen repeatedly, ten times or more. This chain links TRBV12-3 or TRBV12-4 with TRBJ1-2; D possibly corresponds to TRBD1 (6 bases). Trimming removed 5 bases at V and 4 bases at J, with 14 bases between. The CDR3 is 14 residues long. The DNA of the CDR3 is TGTGCCAGCAGTCAGGGGTTTGGGGTCTATGGCTACACCTTC. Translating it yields CASSQGFGVYGYTF.

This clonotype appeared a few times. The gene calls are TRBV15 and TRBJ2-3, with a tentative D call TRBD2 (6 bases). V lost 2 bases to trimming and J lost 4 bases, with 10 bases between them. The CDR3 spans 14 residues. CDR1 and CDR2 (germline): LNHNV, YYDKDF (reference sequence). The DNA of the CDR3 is TGTGCCACCAGCAGATACGGGAGTGCAGATACGCAGTATTTT. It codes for CATSRYGSADTQYF.

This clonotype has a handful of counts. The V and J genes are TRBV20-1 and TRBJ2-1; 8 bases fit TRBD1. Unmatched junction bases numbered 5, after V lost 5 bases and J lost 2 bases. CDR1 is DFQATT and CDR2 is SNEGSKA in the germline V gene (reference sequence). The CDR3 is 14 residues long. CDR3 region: CSASGTGPYNEQFF. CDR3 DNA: TGCAGTGCTTCCGGGACAGGACCCTACAATGAGCAGTTCTTC.

The CDR3 DNA reads as TGCAGTGCTTTAAACAGGGTATATAATGAAAAACTGTTTTTT. Residues: CSALNRVYNEKLFF. The chain joins TRBV20-1 to TRBJ1-4; possibly TRBD1 for D (6 bases). Germline V gene lookup returns CDR1 DFQATT and CDR2 SNEGSKA (reference sequence). This CDR3 has 14 residues. V lost 5 bases, J lost 4 bases, and 14 bases lay in between.

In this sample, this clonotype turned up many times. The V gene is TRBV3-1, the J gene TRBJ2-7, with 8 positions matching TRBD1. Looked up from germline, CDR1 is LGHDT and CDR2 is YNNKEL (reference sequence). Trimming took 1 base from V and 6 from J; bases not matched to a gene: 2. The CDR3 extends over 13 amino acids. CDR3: CASSQGTGLEQYF. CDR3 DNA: TGTGCCAGCAGCCAAGGGACAGGGCTCGAGCAGTACTTC.

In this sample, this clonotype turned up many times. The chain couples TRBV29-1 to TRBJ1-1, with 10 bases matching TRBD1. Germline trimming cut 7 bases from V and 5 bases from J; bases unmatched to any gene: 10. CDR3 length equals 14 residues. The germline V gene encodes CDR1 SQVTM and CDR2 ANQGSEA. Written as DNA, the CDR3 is TGCAGCGGGGAAGAGACAGGGGGCAAAACTGAAGCTTTCTTT. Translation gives CSGEETGGKTEAFF.

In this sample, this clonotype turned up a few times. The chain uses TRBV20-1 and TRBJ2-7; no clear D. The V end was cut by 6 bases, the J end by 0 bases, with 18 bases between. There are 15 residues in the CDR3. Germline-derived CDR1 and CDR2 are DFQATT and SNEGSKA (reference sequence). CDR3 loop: CSAAAALLSSYEQYF. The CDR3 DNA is TGCAGTGCCGCGGCAGCGCTCCTTAGCTCCTACGAGCAGTACTTC.

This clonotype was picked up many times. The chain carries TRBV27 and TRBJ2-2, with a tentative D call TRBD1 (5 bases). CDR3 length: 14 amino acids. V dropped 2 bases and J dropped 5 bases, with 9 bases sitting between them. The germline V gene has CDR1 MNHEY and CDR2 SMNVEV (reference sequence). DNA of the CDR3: TGTGCCAGCAGTTTAAAGGGGTGGACCGGGGAGCTGTTTTTT. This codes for CASSLKGWTGELFF.

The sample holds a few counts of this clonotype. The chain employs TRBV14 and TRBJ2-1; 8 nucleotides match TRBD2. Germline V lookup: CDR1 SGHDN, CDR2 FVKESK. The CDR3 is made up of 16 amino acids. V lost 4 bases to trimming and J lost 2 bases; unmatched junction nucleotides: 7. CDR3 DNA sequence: TGTGCCAGCAGCCCCAAGATAGCGGGAACCTACAATGAGCAGTTCTTC. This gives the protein CASSPKIAGTYNEQFF.

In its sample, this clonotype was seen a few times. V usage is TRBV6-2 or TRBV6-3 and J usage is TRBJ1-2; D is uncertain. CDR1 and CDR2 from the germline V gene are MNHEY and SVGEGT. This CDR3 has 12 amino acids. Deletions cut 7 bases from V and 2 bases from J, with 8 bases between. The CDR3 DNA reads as TGTGCCAGCACCGCCGGGAACTATGGCTACACCTTC. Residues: CASTAGNYGYTF.

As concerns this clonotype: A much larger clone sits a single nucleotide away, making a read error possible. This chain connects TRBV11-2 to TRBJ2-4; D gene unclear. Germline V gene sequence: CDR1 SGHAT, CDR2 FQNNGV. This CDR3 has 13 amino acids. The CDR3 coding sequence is TGTGTCAGCAGCTTAGATGCAGTAAACATTCAGTACTTC. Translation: CVSSLDAVNIQYF.

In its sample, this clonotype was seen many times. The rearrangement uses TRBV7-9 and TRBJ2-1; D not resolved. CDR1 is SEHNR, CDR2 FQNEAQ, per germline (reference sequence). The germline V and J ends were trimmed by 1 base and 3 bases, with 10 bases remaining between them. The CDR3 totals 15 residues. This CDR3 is CASSLGGGDYNEQFF. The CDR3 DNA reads TGTGCCAGCAGCTTAGGCGGTGGCGACTACAATGAGCAGTTCTTC.

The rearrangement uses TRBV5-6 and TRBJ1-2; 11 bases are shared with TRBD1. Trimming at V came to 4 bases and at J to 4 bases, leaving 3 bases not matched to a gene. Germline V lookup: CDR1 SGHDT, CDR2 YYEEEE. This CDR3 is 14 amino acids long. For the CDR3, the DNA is TGTGCCAGCAGCCGGGACAGGGGGAGCTATGGCTACACCTTC. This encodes CASSRDRGSYGYTF.

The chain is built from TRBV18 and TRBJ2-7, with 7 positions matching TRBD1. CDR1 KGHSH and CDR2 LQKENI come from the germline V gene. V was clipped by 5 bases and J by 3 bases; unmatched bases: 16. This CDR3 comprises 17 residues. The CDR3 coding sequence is TGTGCCAGCTCAGACTTAAGAACAGGGGCGTCCCGCTACGAGCAGTACTTC. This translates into CASSDLRTGASRYEQYF.

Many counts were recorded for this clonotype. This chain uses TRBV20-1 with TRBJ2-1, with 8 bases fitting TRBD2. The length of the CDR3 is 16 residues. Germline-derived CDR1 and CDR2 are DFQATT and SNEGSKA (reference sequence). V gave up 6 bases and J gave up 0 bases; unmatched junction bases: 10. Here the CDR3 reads CSALASGPSSYNEQFF. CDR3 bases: TGCAGTGCCCTAGCTAGCGGGCCTTCCTCCTACAATGAGCAGTTCTTC.

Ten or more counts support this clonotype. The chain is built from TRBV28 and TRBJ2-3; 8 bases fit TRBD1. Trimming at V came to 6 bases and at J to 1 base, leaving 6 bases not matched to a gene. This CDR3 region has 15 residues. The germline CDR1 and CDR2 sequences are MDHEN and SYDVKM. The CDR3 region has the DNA TGTGCCAGCAGAGAACAGGGGGGAGGCACAGATACGCAGTATTTT. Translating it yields CASREQGGGTDTQYF.

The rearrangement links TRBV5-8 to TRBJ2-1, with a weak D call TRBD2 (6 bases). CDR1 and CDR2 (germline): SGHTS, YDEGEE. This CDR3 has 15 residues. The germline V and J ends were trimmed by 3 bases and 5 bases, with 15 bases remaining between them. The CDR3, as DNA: TGTGCCAGCAGCTCGGGACTGAAGCTCAACAATGAGCAGTTCTTC. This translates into CASSSGLKLNNEQFF.

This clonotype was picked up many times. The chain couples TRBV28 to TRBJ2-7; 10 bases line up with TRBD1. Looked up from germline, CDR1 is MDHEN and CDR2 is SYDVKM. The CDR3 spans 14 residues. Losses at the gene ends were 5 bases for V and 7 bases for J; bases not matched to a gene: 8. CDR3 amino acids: CASSLRQGAGEQYF. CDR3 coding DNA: TGTGCCAGCAGTCTAAGACAGGGGGCGGGGGAGCAGTACTTC.

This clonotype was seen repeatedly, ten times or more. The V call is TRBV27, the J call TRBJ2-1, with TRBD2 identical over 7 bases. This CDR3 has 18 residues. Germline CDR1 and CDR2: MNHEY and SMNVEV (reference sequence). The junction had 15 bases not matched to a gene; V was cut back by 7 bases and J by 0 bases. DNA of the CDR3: TGTGCCAGCACCCCGATTGGGGGGAGGGCCCCCTCCTACAATGAGCAGTTCTTC. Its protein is CASTPIGGRAPSYNEQFF.

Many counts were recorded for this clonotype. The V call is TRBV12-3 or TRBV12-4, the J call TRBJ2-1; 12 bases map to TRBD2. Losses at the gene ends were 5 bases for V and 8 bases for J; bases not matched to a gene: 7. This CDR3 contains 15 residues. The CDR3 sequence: CASSPLAGGFDEQFF. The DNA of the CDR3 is TGTGCCAGCAGTCCCCTAGCGGGAGGGTTTGATGAGCAGTTCTTC.